This T cell receptor (beta chain) came from a study of technical replicates of blood from a few donors. The germline gives CDR1 SGHDT, CDR2 YYEEEE. Trimming pared 4 bases from V and 6 bases from J, leaving 10 bases between. The CDR3 sequence is 12 residues long. Using immunoSEQ multiplex PCR, the repertoire was profiled, and TCRdb retains in-frame clones only, with some absent. The data show tens of thousands of clones, 75% to 90% seen once. The TCR sequence derives from a human donor in good health. Some clones in this sample may be carry-over from other donors' samples. The chain uses TRBV5-6 and TRBJ1-2; D not certain. Source material: PBMCs. The CDR3 sequence is CASSLLGDGYTF. The CDR3 DNA reads as TGTGCCAGCAGCCTCCTCGGTGATGGCTACACCTTC.